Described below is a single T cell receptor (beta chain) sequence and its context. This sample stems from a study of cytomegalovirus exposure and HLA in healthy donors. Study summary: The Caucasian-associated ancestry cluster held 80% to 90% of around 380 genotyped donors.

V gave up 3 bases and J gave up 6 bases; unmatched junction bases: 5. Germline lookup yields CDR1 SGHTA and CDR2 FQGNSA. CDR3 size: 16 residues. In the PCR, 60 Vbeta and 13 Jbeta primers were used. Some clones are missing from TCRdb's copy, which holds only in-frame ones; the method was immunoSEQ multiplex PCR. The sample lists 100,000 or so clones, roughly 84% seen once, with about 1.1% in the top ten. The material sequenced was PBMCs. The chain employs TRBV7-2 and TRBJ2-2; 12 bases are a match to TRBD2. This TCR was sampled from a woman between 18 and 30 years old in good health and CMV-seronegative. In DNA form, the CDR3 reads TGTGCCAGCAGCTTTGGGACTAGCGGGCGGGCCGGGGAGCTGTTTTTT. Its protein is CASSFGTSGRAGELFF.